These 9 T cell receptor beta chains were all obtained from the same sample, sequenced in a study of blood T cell repertoires in COVID-19. Here immunoSEQ multiplex PCR was the method, and the copy in TCRdb shows in-frame clones only, minus some. The sample yields a few hundred thousand clones, about 90% seen once. Specimen: peripheral blood. The receptors originated from a woman in her seventies with COVID-19, enrolled during active disease.

This rearrangement joins TRBV14 to TRBJ1-2; weak D call: TRBD1 (6 bases). CDR1 and CDR2 (germline): SGHDN, FVKESK. V lost 5 bases to trimming and J lost 4 bases, with 11 bases between them. The CDR3 sequence is 13 residues long. The CDR3 DNA follows: TGTGCCAGCAGCAAACAGGGCTCCTATGGCTACACCTTC. Translated: CASSKQGSYGYTF.

This sequence joins TRBV5-1 and TRBJ2-7, with TRBD1 identical over 10 bases. This CDR3 contains 14 residues. Germline V gene lookup returns CDR1 SGHRS and CDR2 YFSETQ. V was pared by 4 bases and J by 7 bases, with 8 bases of the junction left unmatched. The DNA for the CDR3 is TGCGCCAGCAGCCCCGGGACAGGGGAGGGAGAGCAGTACTTC. Translation: CASSPGTGEGEQYF.

The chain links TRBV7-9 to TRBJ2-7; 11 positions agree with TRBD2. The CDR3 extends over 15 amino acids. Trimming cost V 2 bases and J 6 bases; bases outside gene matches: 6. CDR1 and CDR2 (germline): SEHNR, FQNEAQ (reference sequence). CDR3 in amino acids: CASSLSGGLAGEQYF. The CDR3 bases are TGTGCCAGCAGCTTAAGTGGAGGACTAGCGGGCGAGCAGTACTTC.

The V and J genes are TRBV18 and TRBJ1-1; the match to TRBD1 covers 7 bases. Germline V gene lookup returns CDR1 KGHSH and CDR2 LQKENI. The CDR3 loop spans 14 amino acids. Trimming removed 6 bases from V and 1 base from J; junction bases left unmatched: 5. In DNA form, the CDR3 reads TGTGCCAGCTCCGGGACAGCAGAGAACACTGAAGCTTTCTTT. This codes for CASSGTAENTEAFF.

The chain joins TRBV28 to TRBJ1-5; D possibly corresponds to TRBD1 (5 bases). This CDR3 has 13 amino acids. The V gene lost 6 bases and the J gene lost 7 bases, with 13 bases spanning the gap. Germline V lookup: CDR1 MDHEN, CDR2 SYDVKM. CDR3 protein: CASRATDRQPQHF. The DNA for the CDR3 is TGTGCCAGCAGGGCGACTGACAGACAGCCCCAGCATTTT.

This clone was observed a single time. The chain couples TRBV27 to TRBJ2-2, with D unresolved. Germline CDR1 reads MNHEY; CDR2 reads SMNVEV (reference sequence). The CDR3 sequence is 16 residues long. V was cut by 5 bases and J by 2 bases, with 15 bases left in between. The CDR3 spells CASSPQVAENTGELFF. As DNA, the CDR3 is TGTGCCAGCAGTCCCCAAGTGGCGGAAAACACCGGGGAGCTGTTTTTT.

The V and J genes are TRBV29-1 and TRBJ2-2; 9 bases are shared with TRBD2. Unmatched junction bases numbered 7, after V lost 7 bases and J lost 4 bases. CDR3 length: 14 residues. Germline loops: CDR1 SQVTM, CDR2 ANQGSEA. The CDR3 region is CSGGGVGSTGELFF. The CDR3 region has the DNA TGCAGCGGCGGGGGGGTCGGAAGCACCGGGGAGCTGTTTTTT.

This sequence joins TRBV28 and TRBJ1-6; weak D call: TRBD1 (5 bases). Germline-derived CDR1 and CDR2 are MDHEN and SYDVKM. Trimming removed 2 bases at V and 8 bases at J, with 25 bases between. This CDR3 comprises 19 residues. The CDR3 nucleotides are TGTGCCAGCAGTTTAGGCCTCGGGCAGGGAAGTTATTTTGATTCACCCCTCCACTTT. Residues: CASSLGLGQGSYFDSPLHF.

The chain couples TRBV2 to TRBJ2-5, with 12 bases that match TRBD2. V lost 8 bases to trimming and J lost 7 bases; unmatched junction nucleotides: 11. Germline CDR1 is SNHLY and CDR2 is FYNNEI. The CDR3 consists of 15 residues. The CDR3 protein is CASASSGRAGGTQYF. Written as DNA, the CDR3 is TGTGCCAGCGCATCTAGCGGGAGGGCCGGGGGGACCCAGTACTTC.